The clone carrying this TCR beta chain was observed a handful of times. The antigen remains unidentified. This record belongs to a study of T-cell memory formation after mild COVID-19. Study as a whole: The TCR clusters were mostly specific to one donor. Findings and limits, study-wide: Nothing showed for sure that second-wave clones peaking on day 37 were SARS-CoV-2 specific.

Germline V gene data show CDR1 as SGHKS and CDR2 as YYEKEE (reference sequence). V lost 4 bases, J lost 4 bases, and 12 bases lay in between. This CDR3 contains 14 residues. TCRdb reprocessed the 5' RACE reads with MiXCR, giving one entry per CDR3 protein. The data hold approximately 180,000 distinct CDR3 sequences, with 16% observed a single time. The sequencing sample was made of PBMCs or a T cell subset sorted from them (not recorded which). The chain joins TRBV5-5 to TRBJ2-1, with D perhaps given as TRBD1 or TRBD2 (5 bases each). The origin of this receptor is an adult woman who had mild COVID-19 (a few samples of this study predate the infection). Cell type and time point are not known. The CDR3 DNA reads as TGTGCCAGCAGCCTATGGGACGGATACAATGAGCAGTTCTTC. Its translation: CASSLWDGYNEQFF. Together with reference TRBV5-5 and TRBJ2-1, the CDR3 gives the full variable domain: DAGVTQSPTHLIKTRGQQVTLRCSPISGHKSVSWYQQVLGQGPQFIFQYYEKEERGRGNFPDRFSARQFPNYSSELNVNALLLGDSALYLCASSLWDGYNEQFFGPGTRLTVL.